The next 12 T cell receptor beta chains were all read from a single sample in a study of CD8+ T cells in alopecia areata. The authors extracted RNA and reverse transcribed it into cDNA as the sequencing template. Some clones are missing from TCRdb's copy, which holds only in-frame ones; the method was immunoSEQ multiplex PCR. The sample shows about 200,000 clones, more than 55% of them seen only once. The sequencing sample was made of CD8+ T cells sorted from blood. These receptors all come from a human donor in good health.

CDR3 sequence reads: CASSLAVGGADTQYF. For the CDR3, the DNA is TGTGCCAGCAGCTTAGCAGTGGGGGGAGCAGATACGCAGTATTTT. The chain is built from TRBV13 and TRBJ2-3; D may be TRBD2 (6 bases). Per germline, CDR1 PRHDT and CDR2 FYEKMQ (reference sequence). With 1 base removed from V and 4 bases from J, the gap between germline ends came to 12 bases. The CDR3 is made up of 15 amino acids.

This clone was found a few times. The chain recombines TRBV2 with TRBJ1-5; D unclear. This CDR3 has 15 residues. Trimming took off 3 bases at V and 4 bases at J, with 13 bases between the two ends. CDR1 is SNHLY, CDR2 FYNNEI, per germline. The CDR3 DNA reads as TGTGCCAGCAGTGACATTGCTAGGGTTAATCAGCCCCAGCATTTT. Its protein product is CASSDIARVNQPQHF.

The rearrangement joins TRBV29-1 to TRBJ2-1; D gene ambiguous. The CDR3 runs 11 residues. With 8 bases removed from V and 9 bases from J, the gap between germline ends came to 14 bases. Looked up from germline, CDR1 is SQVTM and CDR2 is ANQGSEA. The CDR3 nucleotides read TGCAGCTTGAACTTTTTGGGTGAGCAGTTCTTC. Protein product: CSLNFLGEQFF.

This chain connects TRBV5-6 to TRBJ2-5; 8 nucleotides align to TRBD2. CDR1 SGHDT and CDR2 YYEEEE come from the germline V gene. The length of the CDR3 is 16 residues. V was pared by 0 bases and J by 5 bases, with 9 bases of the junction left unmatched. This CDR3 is CASSLARLAPGETQYF. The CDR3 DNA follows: TGTGCCAGCAGCTTGGCCAGACTAGCGCCTGGGGAGACCCAGTACTTC. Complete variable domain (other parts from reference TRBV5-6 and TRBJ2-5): DAGVTQSPTHLIKTRGQQVTLRCSPKSGHDTVSWYQQALGQGPQFIFQYYEEEERQRGNFPDRFSGHQFPNYSSELNVNALLLGDSALYLCASSLARLAPGETQYFGPGTRLLVL.

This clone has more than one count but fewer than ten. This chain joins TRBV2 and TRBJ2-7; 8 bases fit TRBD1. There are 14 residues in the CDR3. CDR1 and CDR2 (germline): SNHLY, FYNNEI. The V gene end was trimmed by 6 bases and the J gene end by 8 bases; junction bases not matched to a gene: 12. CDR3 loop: CASRTGGGLGKQYF. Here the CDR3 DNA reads TGTGCCAGCAGAACAGGGGGAGGTTTGGGAAAGCAGTACTTC.

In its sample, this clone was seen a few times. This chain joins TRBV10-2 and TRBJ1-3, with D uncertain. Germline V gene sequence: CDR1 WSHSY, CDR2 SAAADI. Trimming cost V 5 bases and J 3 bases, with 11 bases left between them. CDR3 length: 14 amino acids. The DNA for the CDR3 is TGCGCCAGCAGTCCGGGGTTAGATGGAAACACCATATATTTT. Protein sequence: CASSPGLDGNTIYF.

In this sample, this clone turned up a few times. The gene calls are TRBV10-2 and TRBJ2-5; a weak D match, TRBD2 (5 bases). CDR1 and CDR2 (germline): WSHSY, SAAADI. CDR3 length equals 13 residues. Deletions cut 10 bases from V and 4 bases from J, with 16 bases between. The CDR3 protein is CATRTPSRETQYF. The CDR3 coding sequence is TGCGCCACCAGGACTCCGTCGCGAGAGACCCAGTACTTC.

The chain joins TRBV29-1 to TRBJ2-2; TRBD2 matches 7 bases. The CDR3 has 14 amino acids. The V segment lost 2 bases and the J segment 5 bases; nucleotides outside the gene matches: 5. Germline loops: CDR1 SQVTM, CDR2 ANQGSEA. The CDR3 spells CSVEPGGRTGELFF. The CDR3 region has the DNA TGCAGCGTTGAACCGGGGGGAAGGACCGGGGAGCTGTTTTTT.

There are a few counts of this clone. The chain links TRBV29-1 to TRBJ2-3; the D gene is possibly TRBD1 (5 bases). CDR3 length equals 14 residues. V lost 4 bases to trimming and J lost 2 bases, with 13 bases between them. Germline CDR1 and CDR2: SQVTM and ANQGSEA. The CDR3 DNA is TGCAGCGTTGCCCAGACAGTCTACACAGATACGCAGTATTTT. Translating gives CSVAQTVYTDTQYF.

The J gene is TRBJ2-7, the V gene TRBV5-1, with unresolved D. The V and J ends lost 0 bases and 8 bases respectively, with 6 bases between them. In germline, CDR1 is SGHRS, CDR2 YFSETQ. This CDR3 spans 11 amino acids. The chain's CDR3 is CASSLGDQQYF. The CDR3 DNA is TGCGCCAGCAGCTTGGGTGACCAGCAGTACTTC.

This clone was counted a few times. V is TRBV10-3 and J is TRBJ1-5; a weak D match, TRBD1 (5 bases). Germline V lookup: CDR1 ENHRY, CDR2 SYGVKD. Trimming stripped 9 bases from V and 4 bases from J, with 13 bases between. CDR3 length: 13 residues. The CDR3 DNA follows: TGTGCCATGCAGGGCGCGCTAAATCAGCCCCAGCATTTT. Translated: CAMQGALNQPQHF.

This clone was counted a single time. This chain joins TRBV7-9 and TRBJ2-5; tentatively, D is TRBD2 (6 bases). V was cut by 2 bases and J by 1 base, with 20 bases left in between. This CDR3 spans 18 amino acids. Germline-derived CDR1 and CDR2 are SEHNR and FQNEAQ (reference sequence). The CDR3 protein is CASSLMEPIKRAQETQYF. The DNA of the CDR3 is TGTGCCAGCAGCTTAATGGAACCGATTAAGCGGGCCCAAGAGACCCAGTACTTC.